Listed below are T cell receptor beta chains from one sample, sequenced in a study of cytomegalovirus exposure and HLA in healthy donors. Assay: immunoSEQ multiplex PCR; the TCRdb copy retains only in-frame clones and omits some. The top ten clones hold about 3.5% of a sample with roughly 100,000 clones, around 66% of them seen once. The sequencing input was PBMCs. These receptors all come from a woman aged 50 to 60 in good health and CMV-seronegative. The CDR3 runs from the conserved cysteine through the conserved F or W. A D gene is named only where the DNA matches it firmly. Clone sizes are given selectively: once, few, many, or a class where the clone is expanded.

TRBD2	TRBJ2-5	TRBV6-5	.	TGTGCCAGCAGTTTGGAGGGGGGCGGGGGGGAGACCCAGTACTTC	CASSLEGGGGETQYF
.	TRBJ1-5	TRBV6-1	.	TGTGCCAGCAGTGAAGTGGACAGACAGCCCCAGCATTTT	CASSEVDRQPQHF
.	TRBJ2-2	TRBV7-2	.	TGTGCCAGCAGCTGGGGGGGCATCGGGGAGCTGTTTTTT	CASSWGGIGELFF
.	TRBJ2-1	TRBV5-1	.	TGCGCCAGCAGCGGGGTTGGCGGGGACTACAATGAGCAGTTCTTC	CASSGVGGDYNEQFF
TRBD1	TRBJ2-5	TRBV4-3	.	TGCGCCAGCAGCCAGCAGACAGGGGCGGGATGGCTGGAGACCCAGTACTTC	CASSQQTGAGWLETQYF
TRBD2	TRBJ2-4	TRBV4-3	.	TGCGCCAGCAGCCAAGGACTAGCGGGAGGGGAGAGAAACATTCAGTACTTC	CASSQGLAGGERNIQYF
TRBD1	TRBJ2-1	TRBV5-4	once	TGTGCCAGCAGCTTGGGTCAGGGGGCTCGATATGTTATTGAGCAGTTCTTC	CASSLGQGARYVIEQFF
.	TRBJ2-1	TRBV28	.	TGTGCCAGCAAGGGGACAAACTACAATGAGCAGTTCTTC	CASKGTNYNEQFF
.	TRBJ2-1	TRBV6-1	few	TGTGCCAGCAGTACGAGCGAAAAGTTCTTC	CASSTSEKFF
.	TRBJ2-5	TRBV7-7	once	TGTGCCAGCAGCTCCCCCTCGCCCGCCGGAGAGACCCAGTACTTC	CASSSPSPAGETQYF
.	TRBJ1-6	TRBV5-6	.	TGTGCCAGCAGACCCCGGGGTTTCCTCGATTCACCCCTCCACTTT	CASRPRGFLDSPLHF
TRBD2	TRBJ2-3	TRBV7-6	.	TGTGCCAGCAGCTTAGATTCGGGGGGAAGCACAGATACGCAGTATTTT	CASSLDSGGSTDTQYF
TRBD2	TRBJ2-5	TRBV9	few	TGTGCCAGCAGCGTAGCGGCTAGCGGGAGTAGAGAGACCCAGTACTTC	CASSVAASGSRETQYF